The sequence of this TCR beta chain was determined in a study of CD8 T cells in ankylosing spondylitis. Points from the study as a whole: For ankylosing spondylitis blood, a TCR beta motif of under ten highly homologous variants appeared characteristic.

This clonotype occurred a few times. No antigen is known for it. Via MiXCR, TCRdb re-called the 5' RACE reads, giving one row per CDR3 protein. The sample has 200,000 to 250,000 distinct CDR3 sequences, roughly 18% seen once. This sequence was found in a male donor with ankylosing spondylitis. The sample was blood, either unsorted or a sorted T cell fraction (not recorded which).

CDR3 DNA sequence: TGTGCCAGCAGTCCGAGCGGGGGTGAAAACTATGGCTACACCTTC. As protein: CASSPSGGENYGYTF. This chain connects TRBV9 to TRBJ1-2; possible D gene TRBD1, 5 bases. V lost 5 bases and J 2 bases, leaving 16 bases between the germline ends. The length of the CDR3 is 15 residues. CDR1 is SGDLS, CDR2 YYNGEE, per germline.